The 25 T cell receptor beta chains reported below all come from one sample, sequenced in a study of blood T cell repertoires in COVID-19. The method was immunoSEQ multiplex PCR; TCRdb's version includes in-frame clones alone and lacks a portion of them. The sample records about 200,000 clones, around nine tenths being singletons. Sequencing used peripheral blood. The receptors were gathered from a man younger than 35 with active or convalescent COVID-19.

In DNA form, the CDR3 reads TGTGCCAGCAGTTTATGGGGACAGGGAAGCACTGAAGCTTTCTTT. This sequence encodes CASSLWGQGSTEAFF. This chain uses TRBV27 with TRBJ1-1, with 9 positions matching TRBD1. The CDR3 covers 15 residues. J was trimmed by 4 bases and V by 1 base; bases with no gene match: 4. Germline V CDR1 and CDR2: MNHEY, SMNVEV (reference sequence).

This clone was seen only a few times. The rearrangement uses TRBV7-9 and TRBJ2-5, with a tentative D call TRBD1 (6 bases). The CDR3 is 14 amino acids. The V gene lost 4 bases and the J gene lost 5 bases, with 14 bases spanning the gap. CDR1 and CDR2 (germline): SEHNR, FQNEAQ (reference sequence). The CDR3 spells CASSWQRGKETQYF. The CDR3 coding sequence is TGTGCCAGCAGCTGGCAGAGGGGGAAGGAGACCCAGTACTTC. Full variable domain (outside the CDR3, taken from reference TRBV7-9 and TRBJ2-5): DTGVSQNPRHKITKRGQNVTFRCDPISEHNRLYWYRQTLGQGPEFLTYFQNEAQLEKSRLLSDRFSAERPKGSFSTLEIQRTEQGDSAMYLCASSWQRGKETQYFGPGTRLLVL.

This clone turned up a few times. This chain uses TRBV7-9 with TRBJ2-1; no clear D. The CDR3 is 13 amino acids. Looked up from germline, CDR1 is SEHNR and CDR2 is FQNEAQ (reference sequence). Trimming pared 1 base from V and 9 bases from J, leaving 10 bases between. CDR3 in DNA: TGTGCCAGCAGCTTAGGCAGGTACGGTGAGCAGTTCTTC. The encoded protein is CASSLGRYGEQFF. The entire variable domain, with the rest obtained from reference TRBV7-9 and TRBJ2-1, is as follows: DTGVSQNPRHKITKRGQNVTFRCDPISEHNRLYWYRQTLGQGPEFLTYFQNEAQLEKSRLLSDRFSAERPKGSFSTLEIQRTEQGDSAMYLCASSLGRYGEQFFGPGTRLTVL.

The chain employs TRBV21-1 and TRBJ2-7; the table's D call TRBD1 went unverified against the DNA. TRBV21-1 is a listed pseudogene. CDR3 length: 14 amino acids. CDR3 DNA: TGTGCCAGCAGCAAAACAGGAACTAACTACGAGCAGTACTTC. Translating gives CASSKTGTNYEQYF.

The V and J genes are TRBV19 and TRBJ1-1, with D possibly matching TRBD1 (5 bases). The CDR3 covers 14 residues. V was trimmed by 4 bases and J by 8 bases, leaving 17 bases between them. In germline, CDR1 is LNHDA, CDR2 SQIVND (reference sequence). CDR3 residues: CASSTRQTIHEAFF. The CDR3 DNA follows: TGTGCCAGTAGTACTAGACAGACAATTCACGAAGCTTTCTTT.

This rearrangement joins TRBV30 to TRBJ2-7; TRBD1 aligns across 10 bases. The V segment lost 2 bases and the J segment 3 bases; nucleotides outside the gene matches: 4. The germline V gene encodes CDR1 GTSNPN and CDR2 SVGIG (reference sequence). This CDR3 contains 14 residues. CDR3 nucleotide sequence: TGTGCCTGGAGTCCCCGGACAGGGGGCTACGAGCAGTACTTC. Translating it yields CAWSPRTGGYEQYF.

This chain links TRBV18 with TRBJ1-6; no clear D gene. Germline V gene lookup returns CDR1 KGHSH and CDR2 LQKENI. The ends were cut back, 4 bases at V and 0 bases at J, with 10 bases in the middle. The CDR3 totals 16 residues. The CDR3 is CASSQSPSSYNSPLHF. The CDR3 DNA reads as TGTGCCAGCTCACAGTCTCCTAGCTCCTATAATTCACCCCTCCACTTT.

This clone was seen only a few times. The chain employs TRBV10-3 and TRBJ1-6; D is unclear. The length of the CDR3 is 14 residues. In germline, CDR1 is ENHRY, CDR2 SYGVKD. With 10 bases removed from V and 8 bases from J, the gap between germline ends came to 18 bases. The CDR3 sequence: CATSLAGEDSPLHF. Here the CDR3 DNA reads TGTGCCACGTCCCTAGCAGGAGAGGATTCACCCCTCCACTTT.

This clone was counted between two and nine times. CDR3 loop: CSGTVNTEAFF. Written as DNA, the CDR3 is TGCAGCGGCACAGTGAACACTGAAGCTTTCTTT. The chain carries TRBV29-1 and TRBJ1-1; D gene ambiguous. The CDR3 has 11 residues. Trimming pared 7 bases from V and 0 bases from J, leaving 6 bases between. Germline values: CDR1 SQVTM, CDR2 ANQGSEA.

V usage is TRBV5-1 and J usage is TRBJ2-2, with D tentatively TRBD2 (6 bases). Germline V CDR1 and CDR2: SGHRS, YFSETQ. Trimming stripped 0 bases from V and 1 base from J, with 10 bases between. This CDR3 region has 16 residues. This CDR3 reads CASSLAGRGNTGELFF. CDR3 nucleotides: TGCGCCAGCAGCTTGGCCGGGAGAGGGAACACCGGGGAGCTGTTTTTT.

This chain joins TRBV7-2 and TRBJ2-7; tentatively, D is TRBD1 (5 bases). Germline-derived CDR1 and CDR2 are SGHTA and FQGNSA. V lost 0 bases and J lost 7, with 19 bases in between. The CDR3 has 16 residues. CDR3 loop: CASSLAATGKVKEQYF. CDR3 in DNA: TGTGCCAGCAGCTTAGCGGCAACAGGAAAAGTTAAGGAGCAGTACTTC.

This chain joins TRBV4-1 and TRBJ1-2; D ambiguous. This CDR3 spans 16 amino acids. Trimming left V 1 base short and J 0 bases short, with 12 bases between. CDR1 MGHRA and CDR2 YSYEKL come from the germline V gene. CDR3 DNA: TGCGCCAGCAGCCAAGTTATCAGGAAATCTAACTATGGCTACACCTTC. Protein: CASSQVIRKSNYGYTF.

The chain carries TRBV11-2 and TRBJ1-1; TRBD1 is a possible D gene (6 bases). The CDR3 runs to 14 residues. Germline CDR1 reads SGHAT; CDR2 reads FQNNGV. The ends were cut back, 3 bases at V and 0 bases at J, with 8 bases in the middle. CDR3 coding DNA: TGTGCCAGCAGCTTCGGGACACTGAACACTGAAGCTTTCTTT. Translating it yields CASSFGTLNTEAFF.

The J gene is TRBJ2-7, the V gene TRBV3-1 (or the pseudogene TRBV3-2); 9 bases are shared with TRBD2. The germline gives CDR1 LGHDT, CDR2 YNNKEL (reference sequence). This CDR3 spans 16 amino acids. Trimming took 0 bases from V and 3 from J; bases not matched to a gene: 6. The CDR3 is CASSQDHGSGSYEQYF. The DNA for the CDR3 is TGTGCCAGCAGCCAAGACCACGGTAGCGGGAGCTACGAGCAGTACTTC.

The CDR3 spells CASSINRIGSQPQHF. The CDR3 DNA is TGTGCCAGTAGTATTAACAGAATAGGTAGTCAGCCCCAGCATTTT. The V and J genes are TRBV19 and TRBJ1-5; no clear D. The V gene's germline CDR1 is LNHDA and CDR2 SQIVND (reference sequence). This CDR3 comprises 15 residues. With 3 bases removed from V and 6 bases from J, the gap between germline ends came to 15 bases.

The rearrangement links TRBV10-3 to TRBJ1-2; possibly TRBD1 for D (6 bases). The germline V gene encodes CDR1 ENHRY and CDR2 SYGVKD. The CDR3 totals 15 residues. V was cut by 4 bases and J by 2 bases, with 14 bases left in between. The CDR3 is CAISGPGQENYGYTF. The CDR3 DNA reads TGTGCCATCAGTGGACCGGGACAAGAAAACTATGGCTACACCTTC.

The V gene is TRBV11-2, the J gene TRBJ2-3; 8 bases are shared with TRBD2. This CDR3 region has 15 residues. Per the germline V gene, CDR1 is SGHAT and CDR2 is FQNNGV. V shed 7 bases, J shed 1 base, and the junction held 7 bases outside the gene matches. The CDR3 nucleotides are TGTGCCAGCAACGGCAATAGCGGGGGCACAGATACGCAGTATTTT. Protein product: CASNGNSGGTDTQYF.

This chain connects TRBV25-1 to TRBJ1-5; 8 bases agree with TRBD1. Trimming cost V 8 bases and J 7 bases; bases outside gene matches: 7. This CDR3 spans 13 amino acids. CDR1 MGHDK and CDR2 SYGVNS come from the germline V gene. This CDR3 is CASRQGSEQPQHF. CDR3 nucleotides: TGTGCCAGCCGACAGGGGTCGGAACAGCCCCAGCATTTT.

V gene TRBV6-5 combines with J gene TRBJ2-5, with 9 bases fitting TRBD1. The CDR3 consists of 15 residues. Germline CDR1 reads MNHEY; CDR2 reads SVGAGI. After removal of 6 bases from V and 2 bases from J, the junction contained 7 bases not matched to a gene. The CDR3 region is CASSPGTGTQETQYF. The CDR3 DNA follows: TGTGCCAGCAGCCCAGGGACAGGGACGCAAGAGACCCAGTACTTC.

To note about this clone: Other DNA sequences of this sample code for an identical CDR3. The V and J genes are TRBV5-6 and TRBJ1-3, with TRBD1 as a possible D gene (5 bases). This CDR3 contains 14 residues. In germline, CDR1 is SGHDT, CDR2 YYEEEE. The V end was cut by 0 bases, the J end by 2 bases, with 6 bases between. The CDR3 loop is CASSLAGTGNTIYF. The CDR3 bases are TGTGCCAGCAGCTTGGCAGGGACTGGAAACACCATATATTTT.

In this sample, this clone turned up a few times. V is TRBV29-1 and J is TRBJ2-5; a weak D match, TRBD1 (5 bases). The CDR3 covers 13 residues. V shed 0 bases and J shed 7 bases, with 12 bases lying between them. Per the germline V gene, CDR1 is SQVTM and CDR2 is ANQGSEA. The CDR3 DNA follows: TGCAGCGTTGAAGAATCCAGGGATGTGACCCAGTACTTC. Its protein product is CSVEESRDVTQYF.

This rearrangement joins TRBV11-2 to TRBJ1-6; D unresolved. CDR3 size: 14 residues. Trimming shortened V by 5 bases and J by 5 bases, and 10 bases separated the two germline ends. Germline-derived CDR1 and CDR2 are SGHAT and FQNNGV. The CDR3 loop reads CASSPRLDNSPLHF. As DNA, the CDR3 is TGTGCCAGCAGCCCGCGGCTTGATAATTCACCCCTCCACTTT.

CDR3 in DNA: TGTGCCAGCAGCTTATTGGTCAGCTCCTACAATGAGCAGTTCTTC. Translation gives CASSLLVSSYNEQFF. This sequence joins TRBV7-3 and TRBJ2-1; D unresolved. This CDR3 comprises 15 residues. Germline-derived CDR1 and CDR2 are SGHTA and FQGTGA. Trimming stripped 2 bases from V and 0 bases from J, with 8 bases between.

The V call is TRBV28, the J call TRBJ1-2; tentatively, D is TRBD1 (5 bases). V was trimmed by 3 bases and J by 5 bases, leaving 19 bases between them. CDR1 MDHEN and CDR2 SYDVKM come from the germline V gene. This CDR3 comprises 16 residues. The DNA of the CDR3 is TGTGCCAGCAGTTTGGGGCGGGGGGATAGTACTTATGGCTACACCTTC. Translated: CASSLGRGDSTYGYTF.

This sequence joins TRBV28 and TRBJ2-7; D unclear. The germline V gene has CDR1 MDHEN and CDR2 SYDVKM. Deletions cut 2 bases from V and 2 bases from J, with 7 bases between. The CDR3 contains 13 residues. The CDR3 reads CASSLGTAYEQYF. The CDR3 DNA follows: TGTGCCAGCAGTTTAGGAACAGCCTACGAGCAGTACTTC.